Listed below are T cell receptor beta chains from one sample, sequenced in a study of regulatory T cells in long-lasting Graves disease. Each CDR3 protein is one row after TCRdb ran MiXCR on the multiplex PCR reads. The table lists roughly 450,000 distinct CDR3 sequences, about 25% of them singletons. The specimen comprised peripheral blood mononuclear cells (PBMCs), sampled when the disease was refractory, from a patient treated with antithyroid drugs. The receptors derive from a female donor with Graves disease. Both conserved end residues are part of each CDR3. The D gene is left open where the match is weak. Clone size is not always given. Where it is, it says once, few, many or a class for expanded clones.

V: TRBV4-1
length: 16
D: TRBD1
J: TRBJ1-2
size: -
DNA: TGCGCCAGCAGCCCTAGACTTCAGGGGGTACCCTATGGCTACACCTTC
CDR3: CASSPRLQGVPYGYTF

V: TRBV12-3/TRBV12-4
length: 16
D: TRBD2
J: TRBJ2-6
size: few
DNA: TGTGCCAGCAGCCGATTGGGGGGGGCTGGGGCCAACGTCCTGACTTTC
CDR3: CASSRLGGAGANVLTF

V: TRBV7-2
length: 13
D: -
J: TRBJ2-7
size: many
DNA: TGTGCCAGCAGCTACCGGGAATCCTACGAGCAGTACTTC
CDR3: CASSYRESYEQYF

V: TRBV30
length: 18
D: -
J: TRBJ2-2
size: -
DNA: TGTGCCTGGAGTCCGCGGGGAGACTATAACAGAAACACCGGGGAGCTGTTTTTT
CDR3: CAWSPRGDYNRNTGELFF

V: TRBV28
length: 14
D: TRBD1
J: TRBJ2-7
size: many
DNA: TGTGCCAGCACCCACGGGACAGCTGCCTACGAGCAGTACTTC
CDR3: CASTHGTAAYEQYF

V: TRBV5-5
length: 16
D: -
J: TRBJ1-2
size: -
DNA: TGTGCCAGCAGCCCGGAAACCTGGACAGCTAACTATGGCTACACCTTC
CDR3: CASSPETWTANYGYTF

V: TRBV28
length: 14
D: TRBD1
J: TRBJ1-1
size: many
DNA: TGTGCCAGCAGCGTCGCCGGACAGGGGCTTGAAGCTTTCTTT
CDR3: CASSVAGQGLEAFF

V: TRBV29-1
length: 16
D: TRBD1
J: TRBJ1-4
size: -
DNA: TGCAGCGCTAAGACAGGAGAGGGACAGGGAGGAGAAAAACTGTTTTTT
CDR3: CSAKTGEGQGGEKLFF

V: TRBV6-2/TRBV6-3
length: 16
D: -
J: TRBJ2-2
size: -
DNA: TGTGCCAGCAGTTACGGCCAGGGACTTTACACCGGGGAGCTGTTTTTT
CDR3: CASSYGQGLYTGELFF

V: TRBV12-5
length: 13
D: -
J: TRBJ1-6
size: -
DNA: TGTGCTAGTGGTTTACTGAGGGCTTCACCCCTCCACTTT
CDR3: CASGLLRASPLHF

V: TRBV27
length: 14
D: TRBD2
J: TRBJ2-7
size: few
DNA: TGTGCCAGCCAAGGGACTAGCGGGAGGTACGAGCAGTACTTC
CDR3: CASQGTSGRYEQYF

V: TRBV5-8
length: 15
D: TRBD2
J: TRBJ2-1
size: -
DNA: TGTGCCAGCAGCTTGACCCGGGAGGCATACAATGAGCAGTTCTTC
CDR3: CASSLTREAYNEQFF

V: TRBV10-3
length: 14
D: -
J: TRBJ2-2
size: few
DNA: TGTGCCATCAGTGGACCGTCCGGCACCGGGGAGCTGTTTTTT
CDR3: CAISGPSGTGELFF

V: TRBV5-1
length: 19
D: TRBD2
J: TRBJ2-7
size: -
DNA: TGCGCCAGCAGCTCTTCCAGCGGGAGGGCCTTGGTTGGGACCTACGAGCAGTACTTC
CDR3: CASSSSSGRALVGTYEQYF

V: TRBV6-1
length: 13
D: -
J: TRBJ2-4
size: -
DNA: TGTGCCAGCAGTGGGGACGCCCCGTACATTCAGTACTTC
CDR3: CASSGDAPYIQYF

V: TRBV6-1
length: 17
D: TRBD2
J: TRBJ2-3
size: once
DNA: TGTGCCAGCAGTCCATTTGGATTGCGGGAGGGTCGGGATACGCAGTATTTT
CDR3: CASSPFGLREGRDTQYF

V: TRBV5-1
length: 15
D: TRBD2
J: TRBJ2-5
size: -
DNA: TGCGCCAGCAGCCCCCGAGCGGGATTCGCAGAGACCCAGTACTTC
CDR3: CASSPRAGFAETQYF

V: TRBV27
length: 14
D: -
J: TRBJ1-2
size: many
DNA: TGTGCCAGCAGCGACCAAGTACGAGGCTATGGCTACACCTTC
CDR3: CASSDQVRGYGYTF

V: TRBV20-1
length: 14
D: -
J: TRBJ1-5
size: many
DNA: TGCAGTGCTAGAGTTGGGAGGGCAGGTCAGCCCCAGCATTTT
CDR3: CSARVGRAGQPQHF

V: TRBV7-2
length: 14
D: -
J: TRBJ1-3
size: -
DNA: TGTGCCAGCAGCACCACCTTCTCTGGAAACACCACATATTTT
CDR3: CASSTTFSGNTTYF

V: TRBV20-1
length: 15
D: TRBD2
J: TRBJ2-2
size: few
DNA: TGCAGTGCTAGTCCGGGACTAGCAGGCACCGGGGAGCTGTTTTTT
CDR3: CSASPGLAGTGELFF

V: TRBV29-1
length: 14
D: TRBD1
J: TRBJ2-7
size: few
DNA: TGCAGCGTTGTTCTTGTTGGGACAGCCTACGAGCAGTACTTC
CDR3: CSVVLVGTAYEQYF

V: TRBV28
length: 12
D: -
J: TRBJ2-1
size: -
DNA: TGTGCCAGCAACCTCCCGGGTGGTGAGCAGTTCTTC
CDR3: CASNLPGGEQFF

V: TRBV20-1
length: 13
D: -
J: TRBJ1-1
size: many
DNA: TGCAGTGCTAGTAAGACAGGGAACACTGAAGCTTTCTTT
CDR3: CSASKTGNTEAFF